This T cell receptor beta chain was sequenced in a study of response to subunit inactivated influenza vaccine. As to this clonotype: Antigen specificity is unknown.

Study observations and caveats: There was a suggestion from the authors that each seasonal influenza vaccination recruits few new T cells.

TCRdb itself ran the RT-PCR reads through MiXCR, one entry per CDR3 protein. This table holds roughly 760,000 distinct CDR3 sequences, over 20% found once. V shed 5 bases and J 5 bases; nucleotides not matched to a gene: 8. In germline, CDR1 is MNHEY, CDR2 SVGEGT. The CDR3 has 15 amino acids. The sequence was collected from a man aged 45-65 years who received an inactivated influenza vaccine. The chain joins TRBV6-2 or TRBV6-3 to TRBJ2-1, with 8 nucleotides matching TRBD2. Sequencing was performed on PBMCs from blood, taken roughly 5 days after vaccination. CDR3: CASSLPGGRNNEQFF. As DNA, the CDR3 is TGTGCCAGCAGTCTACCGGGGGGGCGGAACAATGAGCAGTTCTTC.